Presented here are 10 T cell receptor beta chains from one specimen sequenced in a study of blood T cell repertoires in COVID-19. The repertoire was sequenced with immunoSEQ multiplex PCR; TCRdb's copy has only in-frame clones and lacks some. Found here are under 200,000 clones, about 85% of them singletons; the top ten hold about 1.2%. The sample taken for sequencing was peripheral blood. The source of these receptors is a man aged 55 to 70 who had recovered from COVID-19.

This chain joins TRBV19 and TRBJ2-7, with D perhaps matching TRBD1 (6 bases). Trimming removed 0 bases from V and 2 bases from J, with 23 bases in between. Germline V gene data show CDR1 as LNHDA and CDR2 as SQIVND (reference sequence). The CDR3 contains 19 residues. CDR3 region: CASSIEGWKGDLLPYEQYF. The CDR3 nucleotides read TGTGCCAGTAGTATAGAGGGCTGGAAGGGGGACCTACTCCCCTACGAGCAGTACTTC. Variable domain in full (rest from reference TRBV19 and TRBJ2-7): DGGITQSPKYLFRKEGQNVTLSCEQNLNHDAMYWYRQDPGQGLRLIYYSQIVNDFQKGDIAEGYSVSREKKESFPLTVTSAQKNPTAFYLCASSIEGWKGDLLPYEQYFGPGTRLTVT.

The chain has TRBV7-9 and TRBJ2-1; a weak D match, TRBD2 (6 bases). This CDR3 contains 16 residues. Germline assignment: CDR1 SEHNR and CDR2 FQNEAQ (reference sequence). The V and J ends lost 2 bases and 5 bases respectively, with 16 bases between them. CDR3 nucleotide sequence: TGTGCCAGCAGCTTATGGGGCATGTGGGGGGACAATGAGCAGTTCTTC. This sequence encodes CASSLWGMWGDNEQFF.

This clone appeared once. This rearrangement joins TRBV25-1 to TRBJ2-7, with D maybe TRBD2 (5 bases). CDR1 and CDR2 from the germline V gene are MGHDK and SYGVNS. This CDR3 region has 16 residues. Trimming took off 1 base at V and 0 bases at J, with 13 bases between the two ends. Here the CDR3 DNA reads TGTGCCAGCAGTGAATTAGGGAGTGAATCCTCCTACGAGCAGTACTTC. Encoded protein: CASSELGSESSYEQYF.

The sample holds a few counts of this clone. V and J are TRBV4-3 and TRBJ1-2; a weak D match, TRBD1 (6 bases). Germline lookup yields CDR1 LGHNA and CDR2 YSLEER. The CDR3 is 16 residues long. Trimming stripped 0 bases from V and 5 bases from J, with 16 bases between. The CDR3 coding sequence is TGCGCCAGCAGCCAAGATTTGAGACAGGAATATTATGGCTACACCTTC. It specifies CASSQDLRQEYYGYTF.

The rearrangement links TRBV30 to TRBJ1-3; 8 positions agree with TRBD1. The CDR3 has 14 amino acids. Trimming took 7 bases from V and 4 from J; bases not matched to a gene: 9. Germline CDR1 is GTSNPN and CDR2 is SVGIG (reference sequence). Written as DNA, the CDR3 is TGTGCCTCGGGGACAGGCGATCTCGGAAACACCATATATTTT. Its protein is CASGTGDLGNTIYF.

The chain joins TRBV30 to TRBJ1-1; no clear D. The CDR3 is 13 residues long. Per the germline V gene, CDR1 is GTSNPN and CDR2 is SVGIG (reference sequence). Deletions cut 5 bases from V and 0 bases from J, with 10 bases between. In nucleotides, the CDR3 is TGTGCCTGGGCTACACAGATGAACACTGAAGCTTTCTTT. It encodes CAWATQMNTEAFF.

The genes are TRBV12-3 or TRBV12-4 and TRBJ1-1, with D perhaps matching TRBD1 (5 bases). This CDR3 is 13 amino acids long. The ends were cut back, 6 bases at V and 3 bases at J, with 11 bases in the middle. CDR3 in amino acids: CASSPGGDTEAFF. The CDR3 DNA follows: TGTGCCAGCAGCCCCGGGGGAGACACTGAAGCTTTCTTT.

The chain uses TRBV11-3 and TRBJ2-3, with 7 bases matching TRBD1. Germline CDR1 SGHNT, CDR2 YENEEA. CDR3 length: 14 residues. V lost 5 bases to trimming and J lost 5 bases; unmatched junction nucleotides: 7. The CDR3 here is CASSARGKGDTQYF. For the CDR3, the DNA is TGTGCCAGCAGCGCCAGGGGGAAGGGAGATACGCAGTATTTT. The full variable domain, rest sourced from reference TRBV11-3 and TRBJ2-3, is EAGVVQSPRYKIIEKKQPVAFWCNPISGHNTLYWYLQNLGQGPELLIRYENEEAVDDSQLPKDRFSAERLKGVDSTLKIQPAELGDSAVYLCASSARGKGDTQYFGPGTRLTVL.

CDR3 protein: CASSMRDSRPYF. DNA for the CDR3: TGTGCCAGTAGTATGAGGGACAGCCGGCCGTATTTT. The chain joins TRBV19 to TRBJ2-3; 7 bases map to TRBD1. This CDR3 has 12 residues. Per the germline V gene, CDR1 is LNHDA and CDR2 is SQIVND (reference sequence). Trimming cost V 3 bases and J 14 bases; bases outside gene matches: 8.

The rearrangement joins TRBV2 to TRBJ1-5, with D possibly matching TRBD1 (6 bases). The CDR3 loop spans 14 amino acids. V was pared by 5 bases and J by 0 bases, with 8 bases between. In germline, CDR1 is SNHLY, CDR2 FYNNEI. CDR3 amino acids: CASSNRDSNQPQHF. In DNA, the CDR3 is TGTGCCAGCAGTAACAGGGATAGCAATCAGCCCCAGCATTTT.